The T cell receptor (beta chain) described here comes from a study of CD8+ T cells in alopecia areata listed by TCRdb under 2018. Turning to the overall study: Treated patients were enrolled in an open-label pilot trial of oral tofacitinib at 5 to 10 mg twice daily for moderate-to-severe alopecia areata. Human TCRbeta sequencing covered scalp tissue and sorted CD4+ and CD8+ peripheral blood T cells from patchy and totalis/universalis alopecia areata patients and healthy controls. In treated patients, disease severity was measured using the SALT score, which gives the percentage of scalp surface area affected. Amplification of TCRbeta CDR3 regions was done by immunoSEQ multiplex PCR using 35 Vbeta forward primers and 13 Jbeta reverse primers. Tofacitinib-treated patients had biopsies at baseline and at 4 and 24 weeks of treatment, with a later scalp biopsy in several patients. RNA came from the PAXgene miRNA kit for fixed scalp, the miRNeasy kit for PBMCs, and the RNeasy kit for mouse skin. Patients stayed on tofacitinib for 6 to 18 months and then had 6 months of follow-up off drug so that delayed response and recurrence could be assessed. Clonality in the scalp was compared among normal scalp (n=4), patchy alopecia areata scalp (n=8), and alopecia totalis/universalis scalp (n=8). The study used high-throughput TCRbeta sequencing to examine T cell clonal expansion in alopecia areata, in both the C3H/HeJ mouse model and human patients. The paper's findings and limits, for the study overall: Compared with normal scalp, lesional scalp, particularly in alopecia totalis/universalis, had higher clonality and more expanded CD8+ clones, which suggests antigenic drive. With tofacitinib, both scalp clonality and the number of expanded CD8+ clones among the top 100 scalp clones went down significantly. During tofacitinib treatment, many expanded lesional clones remained in scalp and blood, and this persistence may partly explain relapse after treatment is stopped. Because the treated cohort was small and included a single nonresponder, larger studies are needed to assess links between baseline CD8+ expansion and response. Scalp TCR repertoire analysis is complicated because resident alphabeta T cells in normal human skin are also sequenced, whereas mouse skin is dominated by gammadelta T cells. TCR sequences shared between patients were less clear than in mice, possibly partly because of HLA diversity in the patient population.

Library creation used the immunoSEQ multiplex PCR assay. RNA was extracted from all samples and reverse transcribed into cDNA, which served as template for TCR sequencing. SuperScript III was used for first-strand cDNA synthesis, primed with a 2:1 mix of oligo-dT and random hexamers. Amplification bias was assessed with a synthetic immune receptor repertoire, and residual bias was removed computationally. Under the source paper's analysis protocol: Raw reads were preprocessed to remove errors, and CDR3 was defined according to IMGT conventions as the region from the conserved cysteine to phenylalanine. To get clonality, Shannon entropy was normalized by log2 of the number of productive unique TCRs and the result was subtracted from 1. Whether scalp clones were CD4 or CD8 was inferred by matching scalp TCRbeta sequences against CD4 and CD8 repertoires sorted from blood. As stored in TCRdb, this immuneACCESS dataset retains in-frame rearrangements with V and J assigned. A fraction of the clones does not appear; measured against another copy, unresolved V genes explain less than half of the discrepancy, and the remainder lacks a known reason. That table supplies the V and J calls and clone size; D and trimming were determined from the DNA. The table for this sample lists tens of thousands of clones; approximately 30% of them were counted only once. The ten largest clones take up approximately 15% of the sample.

What the time point label conveys for this sample: 4 weeks on oral tofacitinib. The treatment or condition label, as the study defines it: oral pan-JAK inhibitor, 5-10 mg twice daily. Peripheral blood and lesional scalp punch biopsies were obtained from patients with alopecia areata. PBMCs were isolated by density centrifugation and stained for CD3, CD4 and CD8, after which CD4+ and CD8+ T cells were sorted on a FACSAria. This clone has only a few counts. Which antigen it targets is not known. Base-call qualities are not available, and no considerably larger clone is one nucleotide away. V gives up 5 bases and J gives up 0 bases, and the segment between their germline ends measures 11 bases. Looking up the germline V gene yields CDR1 SGHTA and CDR2 FQGNSA. From the cysteine through the phenylalanine, the CDR3 covers 14 amino acids. CDR3 DNA is the only sequence kept; it has 42 bases, read in frame from the first base.

The rearranged segments are TRBV7-2 and TRBJ2-7; the D gene is perhaps TRBD2, on 5 matching bases. This clonotype was obtained from a human donor with alopecia areata. The specimen comprised CD8+ T cells sorted from blood, sampled at week 4, from a patient treated with tofacitinib. CDR3 protein: CASSPGVGSYEQYF. The DNA reads as follows: TGTGCCAGCAGCCCCGGGGTGGGCTCCTACGAGCAGTACTTC.